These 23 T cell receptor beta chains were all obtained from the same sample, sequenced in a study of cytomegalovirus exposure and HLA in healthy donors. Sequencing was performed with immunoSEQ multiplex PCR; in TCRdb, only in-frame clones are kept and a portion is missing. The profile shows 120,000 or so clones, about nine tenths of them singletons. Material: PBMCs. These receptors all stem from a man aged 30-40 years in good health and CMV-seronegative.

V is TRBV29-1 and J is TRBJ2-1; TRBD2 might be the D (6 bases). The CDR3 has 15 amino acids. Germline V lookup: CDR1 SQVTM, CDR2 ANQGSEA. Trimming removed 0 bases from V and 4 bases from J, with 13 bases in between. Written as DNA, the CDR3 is TGCAGCGTTGAAGATTCGGCTAGCGTATACAATGAGCAGTTCTTC. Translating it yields CSVEDSASVYNEQFF.

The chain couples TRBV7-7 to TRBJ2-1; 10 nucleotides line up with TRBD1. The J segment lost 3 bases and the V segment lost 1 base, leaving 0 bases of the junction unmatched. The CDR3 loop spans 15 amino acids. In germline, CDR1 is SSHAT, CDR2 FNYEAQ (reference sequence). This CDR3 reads CASSLGDRGYNEQFF. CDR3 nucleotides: TGTGCCAGCAGCTTAGGGGACAGGGGCTACAATGAGCAGTTCTTC.

This CDR3 is CASSKRVPTDTQYF. As DNA, the CDR3 is TGCGCCAGCAGCAAAAGAGTTCCCACAGATACGCAGTATTTT. The chain uses TRBV5-1 and TRBJ2-3; D not certain. The CDR3 has 14 amino acids. Germline V gives CDR1 SGHRS, CDR2 YFSETQ. Trimming pared 4 bases from V and 2 bases from J, leaving 11 bases between.

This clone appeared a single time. This CDR3 is CASSTRGRLETQYF. In nucleotides, the CDR3 is TGTGCCTCCTCCACCAGGGGGCGCCTGGAGACCCAGTACTTC. This chain links TRBV2 with TRBJ2-5; the match to TRBD1 covers 8 bases. From germline, CDR1 is SNHLY and CDR2 FYNNEI. V was pared by 11 bases and J by 5 bases, with 13 bases of the junction left unmatched. The CDR3 runs to 14 residues.

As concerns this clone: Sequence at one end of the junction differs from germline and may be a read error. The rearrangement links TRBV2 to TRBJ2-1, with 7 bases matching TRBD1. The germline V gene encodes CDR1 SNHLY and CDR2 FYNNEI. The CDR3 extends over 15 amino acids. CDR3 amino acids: CASREGQDSYNEQFF. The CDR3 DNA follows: TGTGCCAGCAGGGAAGGACAGGACTCCTACAATGAGCAGTTCTTC.

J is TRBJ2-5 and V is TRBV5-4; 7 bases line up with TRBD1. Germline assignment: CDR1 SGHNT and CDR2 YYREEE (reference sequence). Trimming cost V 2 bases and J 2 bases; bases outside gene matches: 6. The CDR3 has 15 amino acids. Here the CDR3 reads CASSFRQGTQETQYF. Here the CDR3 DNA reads TGTGCCAGCAGCTTCAGACAGGGAACACAAGAGACCCAGTACTTC.

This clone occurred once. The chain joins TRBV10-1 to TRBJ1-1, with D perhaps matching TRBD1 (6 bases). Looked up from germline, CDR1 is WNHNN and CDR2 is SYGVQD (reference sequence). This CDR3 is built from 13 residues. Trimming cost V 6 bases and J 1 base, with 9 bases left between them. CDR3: CASRSGANTEAFF. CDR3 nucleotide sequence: TGCGCCAGCAGGTCAGGGGCGAACACTGAAGCTTTCTTT.

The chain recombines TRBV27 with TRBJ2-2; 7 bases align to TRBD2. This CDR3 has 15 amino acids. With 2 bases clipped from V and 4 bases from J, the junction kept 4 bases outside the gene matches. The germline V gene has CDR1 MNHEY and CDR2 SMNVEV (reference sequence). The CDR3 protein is CASSLGGRGTGELFF. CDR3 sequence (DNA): TGTGCCAGCAGTTTAGGGGGGAGGGGCACCGGGGAGCTGTTTTTT.

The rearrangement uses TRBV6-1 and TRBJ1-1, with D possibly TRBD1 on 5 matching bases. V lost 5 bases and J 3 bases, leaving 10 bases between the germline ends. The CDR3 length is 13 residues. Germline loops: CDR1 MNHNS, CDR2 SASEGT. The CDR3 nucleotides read TGTGCCAGCAGTAAATTCAGGGACACTGAAGCTTTCTTT. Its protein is CASSKFRDTEAFF.

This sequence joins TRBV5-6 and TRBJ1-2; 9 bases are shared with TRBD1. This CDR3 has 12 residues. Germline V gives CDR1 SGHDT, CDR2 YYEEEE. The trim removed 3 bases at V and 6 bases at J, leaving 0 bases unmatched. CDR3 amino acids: CASSWDRDGYTF. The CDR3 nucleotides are TGTGCCAGCAGCTGGGACAGGGATGGCTACACCTTC.

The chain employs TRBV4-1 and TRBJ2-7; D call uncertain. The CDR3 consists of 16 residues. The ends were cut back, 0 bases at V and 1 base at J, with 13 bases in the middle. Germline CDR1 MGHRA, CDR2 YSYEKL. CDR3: CASSQETTRLSYEQYF. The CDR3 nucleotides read TGCGCCAGCAGCCAAGAAACGACGAGACTTTCCTACGAGCAGTACTTC.

The CDR3 sequence is CASSLGASGTYYNEQFF. Written as DNA, the CDR3 is TGCGCCAGCAGCTTGGGGGCTAGCGGGACCTACTACAATGAGCAGTTCTTC. V usage is TRBV5-1 and J usage is TRBJ2-1; the match to TRBD2 covers 9 bases. The CDR3 sequence is 17 residues long. After removal of 0 bases from V and 3 bases from J, the junction contained 7 bases not matched to a gene. Germline assignment: CDR1 SGHRS and CDR2 YFSETQ.

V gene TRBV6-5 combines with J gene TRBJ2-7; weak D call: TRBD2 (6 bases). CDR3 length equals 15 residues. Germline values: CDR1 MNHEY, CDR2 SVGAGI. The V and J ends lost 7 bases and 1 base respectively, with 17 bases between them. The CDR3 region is CASKISGGMSYEQYF. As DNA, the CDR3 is TGTGCCAGCAAAATTAGCGGCGGGATGTCCTACGAGCAGTACTTC.

Written as DNA, the CDR3 is TGTGCCAGCAGAGGTTCGGACAGGGGCAATCAGCCCCAGCATTTT. Translation: CASRGSDRGNQPQHF. The V call is TRBV2, the J call TRBJ1-5; 8 nucleotides line up with TRBD1. The CDR3 runs to 15 residues. Trimming at V came to 6 bases and at J to 2 bases, leaving 6 bases not matched to a gene. CDR1 SNHLY and CDR2 FYNNEI come from the germline V gene.

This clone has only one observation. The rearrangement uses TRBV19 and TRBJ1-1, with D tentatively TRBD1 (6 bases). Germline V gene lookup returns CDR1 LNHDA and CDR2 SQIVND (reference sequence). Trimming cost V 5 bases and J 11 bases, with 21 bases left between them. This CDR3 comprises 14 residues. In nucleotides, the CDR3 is TGTGCCAGTAGTGACAACCGGGACACGTGGAGGGCTTTCTTT. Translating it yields CASSDNRDTWRAFF.

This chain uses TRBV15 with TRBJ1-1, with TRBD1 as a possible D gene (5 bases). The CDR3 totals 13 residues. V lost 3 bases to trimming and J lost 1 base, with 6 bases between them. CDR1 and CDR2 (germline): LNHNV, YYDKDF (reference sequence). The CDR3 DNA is TGTGCCACCAGCAGGACAGAGAACACTGAAGCTTTCTTT. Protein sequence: CATSRTENTEAFF.

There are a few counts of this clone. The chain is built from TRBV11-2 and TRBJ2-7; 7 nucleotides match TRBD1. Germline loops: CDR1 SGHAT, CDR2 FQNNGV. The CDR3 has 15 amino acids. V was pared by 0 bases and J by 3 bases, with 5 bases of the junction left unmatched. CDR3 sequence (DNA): TGTGCCAGCAGCTTAGAGGGACAGCCGATCTACGAGCAGTACTTC. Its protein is CASSLEGQPIYEQYF.

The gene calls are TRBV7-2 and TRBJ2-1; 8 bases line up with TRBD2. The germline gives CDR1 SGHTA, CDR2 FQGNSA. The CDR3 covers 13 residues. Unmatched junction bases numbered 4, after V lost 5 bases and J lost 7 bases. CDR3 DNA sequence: TGTGCCAGCAGCGGGACTAGTCCGAATGAGCAGTTCTTC. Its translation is CASSGTSPNEQFF.

CDR3 nucleotides: TGTGCCAGCAGCAAATGGACAGGGGGCGCAGATACGCAGTATTTT. It codes for CASSKWTGGADTQYF. The rearrangement links TRBV11-2 to TRBJ2-3; TRBD1 matches at 11 bases. J was trimmed by 4 bases and V by 5 bases; bases with no gene match: 5. Germline lookup yields CDR1 SGHAT and CDR2 FQNNGV. The CDR3 extends over 15 amino acids. Full variable domain (outside the CDR3, taken from reference TRBV11-2 and TRBJ2-3): EAGVAQSPRYKIIEKRQSVAFWCNPISGHATLYWYQQILGQGPKLLIQFQNNGVVDDSQLPKDRFSAERLKGVDSTLKIQPAKLEDSAVYLCASSKWTGGADTQYFGPGTRLTVL.

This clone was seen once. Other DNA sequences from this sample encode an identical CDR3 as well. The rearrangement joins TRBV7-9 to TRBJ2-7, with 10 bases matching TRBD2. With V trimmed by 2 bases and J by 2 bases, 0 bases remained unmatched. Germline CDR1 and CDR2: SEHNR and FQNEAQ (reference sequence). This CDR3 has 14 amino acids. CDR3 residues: CASSLLAGAYEQYF. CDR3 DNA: TGTGCCAGCAGCTTACTAGCGGGAGCCTACGAGCAGTACTTC.

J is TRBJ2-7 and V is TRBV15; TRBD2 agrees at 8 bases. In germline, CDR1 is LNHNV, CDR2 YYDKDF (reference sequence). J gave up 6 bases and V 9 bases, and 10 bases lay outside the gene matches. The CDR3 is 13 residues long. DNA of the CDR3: TGTGCCACGAGAAGAGCGGGAGTTGGCGAGCAGTACTTC. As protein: CATRRAGVGEQYF.

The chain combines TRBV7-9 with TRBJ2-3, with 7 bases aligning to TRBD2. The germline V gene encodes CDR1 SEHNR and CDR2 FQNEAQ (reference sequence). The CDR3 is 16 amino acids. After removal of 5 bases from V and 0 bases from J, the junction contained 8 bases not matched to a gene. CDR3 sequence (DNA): TGTGCCAGCAGCCGGGACTACAGCCATAGCACAGATACGCAGTATTTT. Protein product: CASSRDYSHSTDTQYF.

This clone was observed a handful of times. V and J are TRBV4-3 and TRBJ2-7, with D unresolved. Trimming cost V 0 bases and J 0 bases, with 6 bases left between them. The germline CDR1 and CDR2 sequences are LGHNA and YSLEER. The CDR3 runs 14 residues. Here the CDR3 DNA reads TGCGCCAGCAGCCAAGATGAGCTCTCCTACGAGCAGTACTTC. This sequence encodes CASSQDELSYEQYF.